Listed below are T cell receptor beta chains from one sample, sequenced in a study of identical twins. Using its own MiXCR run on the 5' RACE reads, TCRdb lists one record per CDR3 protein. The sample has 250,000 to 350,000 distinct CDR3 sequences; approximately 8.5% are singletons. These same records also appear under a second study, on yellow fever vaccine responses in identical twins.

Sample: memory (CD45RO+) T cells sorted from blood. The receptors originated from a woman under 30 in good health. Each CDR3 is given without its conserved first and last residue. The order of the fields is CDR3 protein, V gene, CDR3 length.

ASSQLMGGYGYT | TRBV14 | 12
ASSGLAGGEQF | TRBV2 | 11
ASSQTLASNEQF | TRBV3-1 | 12
ASSYASGRYEQY | TRBV6-5 | 12
ASSSTGISGNTIY | TRBV5-1 | 13
ASSHLTSEFANTGELF | TRBV5-6 | 16
ASSLVEGNTEAF | TRBV7-9 | 12
ASSTDNEKLF | TRBV12-3/TRBV12-4 | 10
ASSPQGQGYEQY | TRBV18 | 12
AVGTQIGNEQF | TRBV10-3 | 11
ASSSTPGGPYNEQF | TRBV7-8 | 14
ASSETPDTQY | TRBV18 | 10
ASSQQESLPQH | TRBV2 | 11
ASSFPSGGGFFRADTQY | TRBV5-4 | 17
SAQPGSYGYT | TRBV20-1 | 10
ASSNLWKGPGELF | TRBV21-1 | 13
AISERGGETQY | TRBV10-3 | 11
ASSVSSGAIDSPLH | TRBV9 | 14
ASSLARLVDKNYEQY | TRBV7-9 | 15
SGTMNTGELF | TRBV29-1 | 10
ASRVTGSQETQY | TRBV3-1 | 12
ASSYSPGQLEQF | TRBV6-5 | 12
ASSQSRLAENTGELF | TRBV3-1 | 15
ASIEGQGGSREQF | TRBV11-3 | 13
ASLGESVNTEAF | TRBV2 | 12
ASSRDHNQPQH | TRBV5-1 | 11
ASSEGQPNEKLF | TRBV5-1 | 12
ASFGQTGSYEQY | TRBV6-1 | 12
ASSPSLAGVLAYEQY | TRBV25-1 | 15
ASSLKSGRSTDTQY | TRBV11-2 | 14
ASSQVFETQY | TRBV3-1 | 10
SVARAGELF | TRBV29-1 | 9
ASSLLSADGYT | TRBV11-2 | 11
AGQGQGDTGELF | TRBV10-2 | 12
RTRASSGSEQF | TRBV20-1 | 11
ACGRGASHEQY | TRBV10-3 | 11
ASSLIAWTDHSGGIYEQY | TRBV11-2 | 18
ASSPPGQANEKLF | TRBV18 | 13
ASSPEKGNTGELF | TRBV5-1 | 13
SASGLSSYNEQF | TRBV20-1 | 12
ASTRSSYNSPLH | TRBV6-1 | 12
SAPRAGGHNEQF | TRBV20-1 | 12
SARVQEGYGYT | TRBV20-1 | 11
ASRRPSGLAGGDTQY | TRBV27 | 15
ASSLSPLTGTSGYNEQF | TRBV11-2 | 17
ASSQDREDYEQY | TRBV4-1 | 12
ASSSLRFYEQY | TRBV27 | 11
ASSSWDVQEETQY | TRBV6-5 | 13
ATSPGNSGANVLT | TRBV15 | 13
ASTSRRGHFRDGYT | TRBV6-1 | 14
ASSGPGERNTEAF | TRBV21-1 | 13
ASSSGTSTTGELF | TRBV6-4 | 13
ASSLQPSGSPLH | TRBV6-1 | 12
ASSQATDTQY | TRBV12-3/TRBV12-4 | 10
ASRRPDRDGYT | TRBV19 | 11
ASSLSAFHEQY | TRBV27 | 11
SSLWTNGNTIY | TRBV20-1 | 11